The source of this TCR beta chain is a study of CD8+CD57+ T cells in acquired aplastic anemia. Study in general: The mean DNA yield obtained from sorted CD4+ and CD8+ cells came to 3.2 ug.

This CDR3 has 15 amino acids. J lost 5 bases, V lost 4 bases, and 5 bases had no gene match. Germline V CDR1 and CDR2: LNHDA, SQIVND (reference sequence). Template material for TCR beta VDJ and CDR3 profiling consisted of genomic DNA. TCRdb itself ran the reads through MiXCR, one entry per CDR3 protein. Of a few hundred thousand distinct CDR3 sequences in the sample, about 70% are singletons; the top ten hold around 4%. This clonotype turned up a few times. This clonotype was sampled from a human donor in good health, serving as a control. Sequencing was carried out using sorted CD4+, CD8+, or CD8+CD57+ T cells (not recorded which) from PBMCs. This sequence joins TRBV19 and TRBJ1-4, with TRBD1 matching 9 bases. In nucleotides, the CDR3 is TGTGCCAGTAGTACAGGACAGGGGAGGAATGAAAAACTGTTTTTT. Its translation: CASSTGQGRNEKLFF.